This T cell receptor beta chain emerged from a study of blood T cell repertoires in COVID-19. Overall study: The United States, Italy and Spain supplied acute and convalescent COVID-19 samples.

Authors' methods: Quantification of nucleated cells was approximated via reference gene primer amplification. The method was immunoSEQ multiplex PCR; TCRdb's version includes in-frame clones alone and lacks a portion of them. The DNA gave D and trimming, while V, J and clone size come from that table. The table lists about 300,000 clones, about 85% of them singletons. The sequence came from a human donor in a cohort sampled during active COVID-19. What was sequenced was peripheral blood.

DNA for the CDR3: TGTGCCAGCAGCCCAGGGTTGATTTTAGGCAATGAGCAGTTCTTC. Amino acid sequence: CASSPGLILGNEQFF. The gene calls are TRBV11-2 and TRBJ2-1; D may be TRBD1 (5 bases). The CDR3 covers 15 residues. V was pared by 5 bases and J by 6 bases, with 17 bases between. CDR1 and CDR2 from the germline V gene are SGHAT and FQNNGV. The full variable domain, in which reference TRBV11-2 and TRBJ2-1 provide the parts outside the CDR3, is EAGVAQSPRYKIIEKRQSVAFWCNPISGHATLYWYQQILGQGPKLLIQFQNNGVVDDSQLPKDRFSAERLKGVDSTLKIQPAKLEDSAVYLCASSPGLILGNEQFFGPGTRLTVL.